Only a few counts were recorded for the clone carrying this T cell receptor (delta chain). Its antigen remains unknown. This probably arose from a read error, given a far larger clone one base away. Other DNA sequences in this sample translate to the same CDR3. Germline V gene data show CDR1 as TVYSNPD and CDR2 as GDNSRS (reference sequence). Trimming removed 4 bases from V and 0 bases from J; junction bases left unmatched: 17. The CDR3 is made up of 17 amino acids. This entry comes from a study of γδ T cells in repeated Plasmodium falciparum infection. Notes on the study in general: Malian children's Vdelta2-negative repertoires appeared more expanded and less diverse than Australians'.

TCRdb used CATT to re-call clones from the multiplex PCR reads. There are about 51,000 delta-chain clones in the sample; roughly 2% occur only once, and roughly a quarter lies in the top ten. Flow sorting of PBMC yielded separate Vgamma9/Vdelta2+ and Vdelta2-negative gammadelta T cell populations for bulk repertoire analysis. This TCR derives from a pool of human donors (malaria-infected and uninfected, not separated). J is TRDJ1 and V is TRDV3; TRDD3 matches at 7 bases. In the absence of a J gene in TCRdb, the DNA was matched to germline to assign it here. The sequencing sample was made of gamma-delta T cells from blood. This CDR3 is CASAYEGFLGDTDKLIF. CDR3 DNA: TGTGCCTCCGCCTACGAGGGGTTTCTGGGGGACACCGATAAACTCATCTTT.